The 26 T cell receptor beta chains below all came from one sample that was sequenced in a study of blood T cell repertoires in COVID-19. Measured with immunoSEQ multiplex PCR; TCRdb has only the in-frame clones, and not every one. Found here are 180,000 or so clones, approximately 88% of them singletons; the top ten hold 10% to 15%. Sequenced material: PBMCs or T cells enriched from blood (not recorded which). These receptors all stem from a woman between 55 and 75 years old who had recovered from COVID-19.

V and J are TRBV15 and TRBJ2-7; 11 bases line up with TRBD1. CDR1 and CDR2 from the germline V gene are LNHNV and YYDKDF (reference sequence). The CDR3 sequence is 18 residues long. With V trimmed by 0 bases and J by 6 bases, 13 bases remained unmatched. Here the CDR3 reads CATSREYIGGTGGVEQYF. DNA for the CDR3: TGTGCCACCAGCAGAGAATACATTGGAGGGACAGGGGGTGTCGAGCAGTACTTC.

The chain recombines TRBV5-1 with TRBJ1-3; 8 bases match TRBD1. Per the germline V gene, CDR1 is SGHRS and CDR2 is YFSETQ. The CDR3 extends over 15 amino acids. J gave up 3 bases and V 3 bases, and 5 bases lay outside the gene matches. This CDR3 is CASSSTGVGGNTIYF. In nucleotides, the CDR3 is TGCGCCAGCAGCTCGACAGGGGTCGGTGGAAACACCATATATTTT.

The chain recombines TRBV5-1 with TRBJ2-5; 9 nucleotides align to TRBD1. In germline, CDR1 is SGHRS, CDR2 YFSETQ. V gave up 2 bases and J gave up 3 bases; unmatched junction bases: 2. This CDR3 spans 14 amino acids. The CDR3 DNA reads TGCGCCAGCAGCTTACAGGGGGCGGAAGAGACCCAGTACTTC. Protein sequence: CASSLQGAEETQYF. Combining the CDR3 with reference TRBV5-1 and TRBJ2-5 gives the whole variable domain KAGVTQTPRYLIKTRGQQVTLSCSPISGHRSVSWYQQTPGQGLQFLFEYFSETQRNKGNFPGRFSGRQFSNSRSEMNVSTLELGDSALYLCASSLQGAEETQYFGPGTRLLVL.

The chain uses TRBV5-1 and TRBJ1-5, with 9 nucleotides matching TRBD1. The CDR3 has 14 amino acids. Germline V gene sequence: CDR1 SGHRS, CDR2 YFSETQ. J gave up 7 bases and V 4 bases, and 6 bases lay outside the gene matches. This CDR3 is CASSATGGKQPQHF. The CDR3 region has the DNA TGCGCCAGCAGCGCGACAGGGGGAAAGCAGCCCCAGCATTTT.

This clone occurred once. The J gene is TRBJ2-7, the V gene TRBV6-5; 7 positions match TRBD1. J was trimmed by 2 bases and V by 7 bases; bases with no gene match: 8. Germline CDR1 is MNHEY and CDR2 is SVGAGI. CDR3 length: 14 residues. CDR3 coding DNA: TGTGCCAGCACCCCAGACAGGGCCACCTACGAGCAGTACTTC. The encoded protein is CASTPDRATYEQYF.

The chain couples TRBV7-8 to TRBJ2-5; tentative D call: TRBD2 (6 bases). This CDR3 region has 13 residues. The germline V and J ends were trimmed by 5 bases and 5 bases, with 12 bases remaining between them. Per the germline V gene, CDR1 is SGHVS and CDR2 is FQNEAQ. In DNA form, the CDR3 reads TGTGCCAGCAGCCGGACTGGGGGGGAGACCCAGTACTTC. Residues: CASSRTGGETQYF.

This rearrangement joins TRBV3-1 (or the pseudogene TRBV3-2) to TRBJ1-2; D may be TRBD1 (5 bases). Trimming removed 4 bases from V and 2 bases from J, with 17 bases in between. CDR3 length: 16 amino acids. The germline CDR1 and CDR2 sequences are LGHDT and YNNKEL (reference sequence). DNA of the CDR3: TGTGCCAGCAGCCGCGGCGCGGGGACCGGAAACTATGGCTACACCTTC. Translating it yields CASSRGAGTGNYGYTF.

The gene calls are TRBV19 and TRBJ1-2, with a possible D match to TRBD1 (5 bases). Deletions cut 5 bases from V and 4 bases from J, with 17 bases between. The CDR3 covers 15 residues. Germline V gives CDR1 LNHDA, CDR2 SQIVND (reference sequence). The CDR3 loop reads CASSVGPGDFYGYTF. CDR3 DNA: TGTGCCAGTAGTGTCGGGCCGGGGGATTTCTATGGCTACACCTTC.

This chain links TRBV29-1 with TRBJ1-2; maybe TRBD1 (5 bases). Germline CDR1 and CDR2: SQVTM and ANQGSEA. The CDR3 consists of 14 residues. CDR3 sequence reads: CTIPEGTSEGGYTF. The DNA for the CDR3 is TGCACCATTCCCGAAGGGACTTCGGAGGGTGGCTACACCTTC.

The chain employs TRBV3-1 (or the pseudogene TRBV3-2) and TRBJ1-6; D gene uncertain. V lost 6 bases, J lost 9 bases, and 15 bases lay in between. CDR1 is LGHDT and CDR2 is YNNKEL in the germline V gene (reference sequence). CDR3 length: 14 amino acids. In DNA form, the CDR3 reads TGTGCCAGCAGGGAGGGCCCAAAGGGTTCACCCCTCCACTTT. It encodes CASREGPKGSPLHF.

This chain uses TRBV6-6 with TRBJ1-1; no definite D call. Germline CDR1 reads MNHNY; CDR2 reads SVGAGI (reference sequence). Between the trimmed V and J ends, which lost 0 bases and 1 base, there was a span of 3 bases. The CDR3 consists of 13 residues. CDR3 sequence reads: CASSYSSNTEAFF. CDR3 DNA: TGTGCCAGCAGTTACTCCTCGAACACTGAAGCTTTCTTT.

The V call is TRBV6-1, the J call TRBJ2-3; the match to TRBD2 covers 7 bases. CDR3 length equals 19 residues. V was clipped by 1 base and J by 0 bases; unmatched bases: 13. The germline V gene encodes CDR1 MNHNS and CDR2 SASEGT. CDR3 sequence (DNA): TGTGCCAGCAGTGAAGGTGCGGCTAGCGGTTACCCTAGCACAGATACGCAGTATTTT. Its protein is CASSEGAASGYPSTDTQYF.

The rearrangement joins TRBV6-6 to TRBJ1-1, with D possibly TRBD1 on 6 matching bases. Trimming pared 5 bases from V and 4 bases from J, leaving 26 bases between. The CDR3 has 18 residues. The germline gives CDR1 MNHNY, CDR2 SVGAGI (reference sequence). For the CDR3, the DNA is TGTGCCAGCAGTCACACCAATCTTATTTACAGGGTTGGCACTGAAGCTTTCTTT. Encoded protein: CASSHTNLIYRVGTEAFF.

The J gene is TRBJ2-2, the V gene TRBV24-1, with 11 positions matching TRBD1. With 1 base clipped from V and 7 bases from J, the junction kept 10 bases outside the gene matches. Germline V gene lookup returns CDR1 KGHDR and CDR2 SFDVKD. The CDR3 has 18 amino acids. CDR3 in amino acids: CATSDFSKGQGAFGELFF. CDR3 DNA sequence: TGTGCCACCAGTGATTTTTCTAAAGGACAGGGGGCTTTCGGGGAGCTGTTTTTT.

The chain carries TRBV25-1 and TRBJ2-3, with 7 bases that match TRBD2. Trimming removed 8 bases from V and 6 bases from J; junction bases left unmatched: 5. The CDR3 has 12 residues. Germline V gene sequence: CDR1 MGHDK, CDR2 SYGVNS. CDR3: CASGRGDDTQYF. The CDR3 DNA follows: TGTGCCAGCGGCCGGGGGGACGATACGCAGTATTTT.

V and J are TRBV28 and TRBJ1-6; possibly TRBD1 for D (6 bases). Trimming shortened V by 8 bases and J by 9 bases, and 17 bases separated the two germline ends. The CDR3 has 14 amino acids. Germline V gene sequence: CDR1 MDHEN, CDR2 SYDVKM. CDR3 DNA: TGTGCCAGCCGGGGGGCAGGGGTCGGTTCACCCCTCCACTTT. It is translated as CASRGAGVGSPLHF.

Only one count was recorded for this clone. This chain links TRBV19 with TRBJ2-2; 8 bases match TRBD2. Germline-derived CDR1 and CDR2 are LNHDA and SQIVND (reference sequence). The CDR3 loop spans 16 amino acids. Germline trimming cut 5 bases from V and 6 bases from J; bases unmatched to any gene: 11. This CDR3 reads CASSPGLAFQAGELFF. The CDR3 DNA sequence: TGTGCCAGTAGTCCAGGACTAGCATTCCAGGCCGGGGAGCTGTTTTTT.

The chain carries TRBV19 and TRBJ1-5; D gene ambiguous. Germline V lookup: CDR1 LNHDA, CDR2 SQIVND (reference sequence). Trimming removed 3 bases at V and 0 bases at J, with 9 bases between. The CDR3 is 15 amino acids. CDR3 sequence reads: CASSMFRYSNQPQHF. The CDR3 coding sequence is TGTGCCAGTAGTATGTTCAGATATAGCAATCAGCCCCAGCATTTT.

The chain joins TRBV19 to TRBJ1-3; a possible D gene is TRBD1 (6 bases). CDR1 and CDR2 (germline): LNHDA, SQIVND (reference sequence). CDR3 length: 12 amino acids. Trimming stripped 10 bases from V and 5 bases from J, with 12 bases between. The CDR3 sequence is CATKDRRNTIYF. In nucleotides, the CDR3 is TGTGCCACCAAGGACAGAAGAAACACCATATATTTT.

The CDR3 nucleotides are TGTGCCAGCAGTGAGACACTGACAGGGTCCTACGAGCAGTACTTC. It translates to CASSETLTGSYEQYF. The chain carries TRBV6-1 and TRBJ2-7; 7 bases map to TRBD1. This CDR3 has 15 amino acids. Germline V CDR1 and CDR2: MNHNS, SASEGT. J was trimmed by 1 base and V by 3 bases; bases with no gene match: 6.

CDR3 sequence (DNA): TGTGCCAGCAGCCCAGGGGGCATAGAGGATTCACCCCTCCACTTT. Its translation: CASSPGGIEDSPLHF. The chain is built from TRBV3-1 (or the pseudogene TRBV3-2) and TRBJ1-6, with 8 nucleotides matching TRBD1. Germline CDR1 is LGHDT and CDR2 is YNNKEL (reference sequence). Germline trimming cut 4 bases from V and 8 bases from J; bases unmatched to any gene: 7. The CDR3 runs 15 residues.

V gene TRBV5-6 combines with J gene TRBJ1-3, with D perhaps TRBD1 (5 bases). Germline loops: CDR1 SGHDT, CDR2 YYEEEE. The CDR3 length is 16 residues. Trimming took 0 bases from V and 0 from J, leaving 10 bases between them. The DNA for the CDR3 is TGTGCCAGCAGCTTGGCGGGGGGGAACTCTGGAAACACCATATATTTT. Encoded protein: CASSLAGGNSGNTIYF.

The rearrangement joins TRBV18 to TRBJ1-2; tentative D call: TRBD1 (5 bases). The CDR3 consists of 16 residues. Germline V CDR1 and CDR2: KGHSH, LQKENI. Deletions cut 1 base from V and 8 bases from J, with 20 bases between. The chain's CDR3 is CASSPRQRDYKGGYTF. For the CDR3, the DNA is TGTGCCAGCTCACCACGCCAAAGGGACTACAAGGGAGGCTACACCTTC.

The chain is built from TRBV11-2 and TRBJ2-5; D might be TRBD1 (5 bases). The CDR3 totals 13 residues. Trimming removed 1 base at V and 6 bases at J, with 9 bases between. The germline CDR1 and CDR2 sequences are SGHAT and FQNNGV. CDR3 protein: CASSLVRAQTQYF. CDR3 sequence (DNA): TGTGCCAGCAGCTTAGTCAGGGCGCAGACCCAGTACTTC.

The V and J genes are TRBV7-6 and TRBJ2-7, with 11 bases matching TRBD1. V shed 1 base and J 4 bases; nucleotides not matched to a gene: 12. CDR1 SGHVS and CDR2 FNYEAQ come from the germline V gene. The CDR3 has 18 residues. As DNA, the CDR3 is TGTGCCAGCAGCTTAGAACTGGGTGGGACAGGGGGGATTTACGAGCAGTACTTC. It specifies CASSLELGGTGGIYEQYF. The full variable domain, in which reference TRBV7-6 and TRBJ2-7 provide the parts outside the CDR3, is GAGVSQSPRYKVTKRGQDVALRCDPISGHVSLYWYRQALGQGPEFLTYFNYEAQQDKSGLPNDRFSAERPEGSISTLTIQRTEQRDSAMYRCASSLELGGTGGIYEQYFGPGTRLTVT.

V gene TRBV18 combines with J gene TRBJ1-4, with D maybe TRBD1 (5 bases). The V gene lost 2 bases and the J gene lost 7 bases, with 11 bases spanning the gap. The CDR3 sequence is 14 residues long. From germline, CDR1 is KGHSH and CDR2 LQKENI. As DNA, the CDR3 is TGTGCCAGCTCACCAAGCAGGGCAGGTGAAAAACTGTTTTTT. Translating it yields CASSPSRAGEKLFF.